In this sample, the clone carrying this T cell receptor beta chain turned up many times. What it binds is unknown. Germline V gene sequence: CDR1 LNHNV, CDR2 YYDKDF (reference sequence). The V end lost 6 bases, the J end lost 2 bases, and 12 bases lay between the germline ends. The CDR3 totals 14 residues. This record comes from a study of T cells after yellow fever vaccination. Overall study findings and caveats: Most primary-vaccination clones reappeared after the booster (around 95% CD4, 88% CD8). One caveat is that FACS-sorted repertoires could contain abundant clonotypes contaminating from the bulk population. Weaker overall, the secondary response nonetheless peaked faster (day 5 versus 15). Just a small share of clonotypes turned up in the CD4 compartment as well as the CD8 compartment.

From the 5' RACE reads, TCRdb called clonotypes with MiXCR, one entry per CDR3 protein. Of hundreds of thousands of distinct CDR3 sequences in the sample, approximately 3.8% were seen once. The sequenced sample was PBMCs, obtained on the day of the yellow fever booster vaccination. The chain links TRBV15 to TRBJ2-3; unclear D gene. The sequence came from a man aged 18 to 29 who received the YFV17D yellow fever vaccine. This chain's CDR3 is CATRPTAFTDTQYF. Here the CDR3 DNA reads TGTGCCACCAGGCCGACGGCCTTCACAGATACGCAGTATTTT.